These T cell receptor beta chains were read from a single sample in a study of blood T cell repertoires in COVID-19. Sequenced by immunoSEQ multiplex PCR; TCRdb stores in-frame clones only, minus some. Of roughly 86,000 clones in the sample, about 82% were seen once. Source material: peripheral blood. These receptor sequences come from a man aged 50 to 59 with acute or convalescent COVID-19. Each CDR3 is given with its conserved first and last residue.

v_call | cdr3_aa
TRBV19 | CASSIGASETYEQYF
TRBV19 | CASSSGQETYNEQFF
TRBV28 | CASRGPSGGETQYF
TRBV2 | CASSDSAGQGRTEAFF
TRBV27 | CASSQNPGQPSNTEAFF
TRBV19 | CASSPRQANEKLFF
TRBV10-3 | CAISEKLGQGIHEQYF
TRBV7-2 | CASSVQGSGPYEQYF
TRBV5-1 | CASSLDRDYNSPLHF
TRBV6-2/TRBV6-3 | CACSSQGGASYEQYF
TRBV19 | CASSIAGSVDTQYF
TRBV4-3 | CASSQTSGYGELFF
TRBV28 | CASSSSGPEKLFF
TRBV27 | CASSLGLQGTANEKLFF
TRBV4-1 | CASTTGSSGANVLTF
TRBV7-2 | CASSHGTSGKYEQFF
TRBV27 | CASSFGQAETQYF
TRBV28 | CASSLSPAGNTEAFF
TRBV7-2 | CASSLRVAGGREQFF
TRBV27 | CASSTAEQGGYNEQFF
TRBV11-2 | CASSLMARAAFF
TRBV7-8 | CASSLIWDRGETQYF
TRBV10-3 | CAISQRSDRNTEAFF
TRBV4-3 | CASSQDGYYTDTQYF